The next 15 T cell receptor beta chains were all read from a single sample in a study of T cells in Graves' hyperthyroidism and ophthalmopathy. Regions amplified from RNA transcripts were the TCR beta CDR3 regions. Primed by the HTBI set, a first-round RT-PCR was run on the TCR CDR3. One entry per CDR3 protein results from TCRdb running MiXCR on the multiplex PCR reads. The table lists more than 550,000 distinct CDR3 sequences, about 17% of them singletons. Sequenced sample: blood. The receptors derive from a woman aged 45 to 65 with Graves' hyperthyroidism that later progressed to Graves' ophthalmopathy.

This clonotype came up many times. The CDR3: CASSASGAGGNEQFF. As DNA, the CDR3 is TGTGCCAGCAGCGCTTCCGGGGCTGGGGGCAATGAGCAGTTCTTC. The rearrangement links TRBV9 to TRBJ2-1, with D perhaps assigned TRBD1 or TRBD2 (5 bases each). V dropped 3 bases and J dropped 6 bases, with 16 bases sitting between them. The CDR3 consists of 15 residues. CDR1 is SGDLS and CDR2 is YYNGEE in the germline V gene. Full variable domain (rest looked up from reference TRBV9 and TRBJ2-1): DSGVTQTPKHLITATGQRVTLRCSPRSGDLSVYWYQQSLDQGLQFLIQYYNGEERAKGNILERFSAQQFPDLHSELNLSSLELGDSALYFCASSASGAGGNEQFFGPGTRLTVL.

V and J are TRBV29-1 and TRBJ2-1; D gene uncertain. Trimming took off 7 bases at V and 5 bases at J, with 6 bases between the two ends. The CDR3 extends over 10 amino acids. Germline assignment: CDR1 SQVTM and CDR2 ANQGSEA. The CDR3 DNA is TGCAGCGCCCAAAACAATGAGCAGTTCTTC. It specifies CSAQNNEQFF.

This clonotype was counted at least ten times. This chain links TRBV30 with TRBJ1-1; D gene uncertain. The germline V gene has CDR1 GTSNPN and CDR2 SVGIG (reference sequence). The CDR3 runs 13 residues. V lost 0 bases and J 3 bases, leaving 8 bases between the germline ends. CDR3 region: CAWSVRRDTEAFF. The CDR3 DNA reads TGTGCCTGGAGTGTACGGAGGGACACTGAAGCTTTCTTT.

Many counts were recorded for this clonotype. The rearrangement links TRBV12-3 or TRBV12-4 to TRBJ1-2, with 10 bases that match TRBD1. J lost 4 bases, V lost 7 bases, and 6 bases had no gene match. The CDR3 sequence is 14 residues long. CDR3 loop: CASTRDRGIYGYTF. The CDR3 DNA follows: TGTGCCAGCACCCGGGACAGGGGTATCTATGGCTACACCTTC.

A few counts support this clonotype. The rearrangement uses TRBV25-1 and TRBJ1-2; D uncertain. Between the trimmed V and J ends, which lost 8 bases and 4 bases, there was a span of 8 bases. The CDR3 has 11 residues. Germline CDR1 MGHDK, CDR2 SYGVNS. The CDR3 is CASGIGYGYTF. The CDR3 DNA is TGTGCCAGCGGGATAGGCTATGGCTACACCTTC.

This clonotype came up a few times. V gene TRBV3-1 combines with J gene TRBJ2-2; D not resolved. V lost 0 bases to trimming and J lost 1 base, with 3 bases between them. Looked up from germline, CDR1 is LGHDT and CDR2 is YNNKEL (reference sequence). CDR3 length: 14 residues. The CDR3 DNA reads as TGTGCCAGCAGCCAAGACCTGAACACCGGGGAGCTGTTTTTT. Its protein product is CASSQDLNTGELFF.

V gene TRBV3-1 combines with J gene TRBJ1-2, with D maybe TRBD1 (6 bases). Germline V CDR1 and CDR2: LGHDT, YNNKEL (reference sequence). This CDR3 has 14 residues. V dropped 2 bases and J dropped 4 bases, with 11 bases sitting between them. The CDR3 region has the DNA TGTGCCAGCAGCCAATCACAGGGCACCTATGGCTACACCTTC. It yields the protein CASSQSQGTYGYTF.

This clonotype has more than one count but fewer than ten. The chain links TRBV27 to TRBJ2-7; D may match TRBD1 or TRBD2 (7 bases each). V gave up 0 bases and J gave up 4 bases, with 13 bases separating them. This CDR3 has 15 amino acids. The germline CDR1 and CDR2 sequences are MNHEY and SMNVEV (reference sequence). The DNA for the CDR3 is TGTGCCAGCAGTTTATCCAGGGGGGGGGCGTACGAGCAGTACTTC. This translates into CASSLSRGGAYEQYF.

This chain connects TRBV5-4 to TRBJ2-2; 8 positions match TRBD2. V lost 4 bases to trimming and J lost 1 base; unmatched junction nucleotides: 6. Germline CDR1 and CDR2: SGHNT and YYREEE (reference sequence). The CDR3 runs to 16 residues. CDR3 sequence reads: CASSPTGTRNTGELFF. DNA of the CDR3: TGTGCCAGCAGCCCGACCGGGACTAGGAACACCGGGGAGCTGTTTTTT.

This clonotype was detected ten times or more. The rearrangement joins TRBV27 to TRBJ1-5; tentative D call: TRBD1 (6 bases). This CDR3 comprises 15 residues. V lost 6 bases and J 5 bases, leaving 17 bases between the germline ends. Per the germline V gene, CDR1 is MNHEY and CDR2 is SMNVEV (reference sequence). The chain's CDR3 is CASRRTGLKDQPQHF. CDR3 nucleotides: TGTGCCAGCAGGCGAACAGGGTTGAAGGATCAGCCCCAGCATTTT.

This clonotype was observed many times. The V call is TRBV11-2, the J call TRBJ1-2; 7 nucleotides agree with TRBD1. CDR1 and CDR2 from the germline V gene are SGHAT and FQNNGV. This CDR3 is built from 15 residues. V shed 3 bases, J shed 6 bases, and the junction held 10 bases outside the gene matches. The CDR3 bases are TGTGCCAGCAGCTTCCGACAGGGAATCGGTGATGGCTACACCTTC. Its protein product is CASSFRQGIGDGYTF.

This chain links TRBV24-1 with TRBJ1-6; a weak D match, TRBD1 (5 bases). The V end lost 3 bases, the J end lost 10 bases, and 15 bases lay between the germline ends. CDR1 KGHDR and CDR2 SFDVKD come from the germline V gene. The length of the CDR3 is 15 residues. The CDR3 is CATSDPGQDRSPLHF. For the CDR3, the DNA is TGTGCCACCAGTGATCCCGGACAAGACCGGTCACCCCTCCACTTT.

This clonotype was seen only a few times. The chain combines TRBV29-1 with TRBJ1-2; D is ambiguous. Trimming removed 3 bases at V and 8 bases at J, with 7 bases between. In germline, CDR1 is SQVTM, CDR2 ANQGSEA. There are 10 residues in the CDR3. The CDR3 is CSVEFGGYTF. DNA of the CDR3: TGCAGCGTTGAGTTCGGAGGCTACACCTTC.

In its sample, this clonotype was seen a few times. The chain joins TRBV10-3 to TRBJ1-1; maybe TRBD1 (5 bases). Between the trimmed V and J ends, which lost 0 bases and 3 bases, there was a span of 11 bases. The germline V gene has CDR1 ENHRY and CDR2 SYGVKD. CDR3 length: 15 amino acids. This chain's CDR3 is CAISESGPRDTEAFF. The CDR3 DNA reads as TGTGCCATCAGTGAGTCGGGACCTCGGGACACTGAAGCTTTCTTT.

With respect to this clonotype: With a much larger clone just one base away, this may be a read error. The chain carries TRBV3-1 and TRBJ2-4; TRBD2 might be the D (5 bases). Germline values: CDR1 LGHDT, CDR2 YNNKEL (reference sequence). The CDR3 is 14 residues long. CDR3 in amino acids: CASSQAGTENIQHF. The DNA of the CDR3 is TGTGCCAGCAGCCAAGCGGGAACAGAAAACATTCAGCACTTC.